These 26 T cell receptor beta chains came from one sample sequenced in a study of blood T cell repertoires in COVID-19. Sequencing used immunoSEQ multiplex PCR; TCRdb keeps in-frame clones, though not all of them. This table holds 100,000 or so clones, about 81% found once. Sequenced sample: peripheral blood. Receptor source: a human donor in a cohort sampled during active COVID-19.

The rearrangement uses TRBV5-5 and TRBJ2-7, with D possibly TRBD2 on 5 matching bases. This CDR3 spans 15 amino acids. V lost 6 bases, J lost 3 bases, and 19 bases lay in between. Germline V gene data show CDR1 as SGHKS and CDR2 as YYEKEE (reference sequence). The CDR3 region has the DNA TGTGCCAGCACCCGCAGCCACGGAGGAATCTACGAGCAGTACTTC. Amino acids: CASTRSHGGIYEQYF.

Here the CDR3 DNA reads TGTGCCAGCAGCTGGTTAGCGGGGGGAGAGACCCAGTACTTC. Translating gives CASSWLAGGETQYF. The chain couples TRBV11-2 to TRBJ2-5; 10 nucleotides align to TRBD2. Germline-derived CDR1 and CDR2 are SGHAT and FQNNGV. The ends lost 4 bases at V and 4 bases at J; junction bases unmatched: 3. The CDR3 has 14 residues.

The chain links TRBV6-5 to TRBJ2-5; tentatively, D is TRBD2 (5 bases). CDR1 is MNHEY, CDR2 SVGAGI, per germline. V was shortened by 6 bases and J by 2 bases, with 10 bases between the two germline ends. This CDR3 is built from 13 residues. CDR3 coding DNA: TGTGCCAGCAGAAGGACTTTTCAAGAGACCCAGTACTTC. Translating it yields CASRRTFQETQYF.

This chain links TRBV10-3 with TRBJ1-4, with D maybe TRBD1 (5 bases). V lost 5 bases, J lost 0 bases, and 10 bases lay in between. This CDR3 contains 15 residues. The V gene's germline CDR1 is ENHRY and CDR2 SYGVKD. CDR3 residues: CAISKTGATNEKLFF. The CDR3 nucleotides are TGTGCCATCAGTAAGACGGGGGCAACTAATGAAAAACTGTTTTTT.

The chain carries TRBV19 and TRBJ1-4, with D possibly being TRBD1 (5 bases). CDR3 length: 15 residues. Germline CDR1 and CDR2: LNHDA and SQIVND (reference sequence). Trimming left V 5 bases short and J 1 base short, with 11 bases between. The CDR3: CASSPLQGTNEKLFF. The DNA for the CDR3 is TGTGCCAGTAGTCCCCTCCAGGGAACTAATGAAAAACTGTTTTTT.

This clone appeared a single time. CDR3 nucleotide sequence: TGTGCCAGCACCTATGACAGGGGCACTGAAGCTTTCTTT. Encoded protein: CASTYDRGTEAFF. V usage is TRBV28 and J usage is TRBJ1-1; 8 bases agree with TRBD1. This CDR3 is 13 amino acids long. Germline CDR1 reads MDHEN; CDR2 reads SYDVKM. The V segment lost 7 bases and the J segment 4 bases; nucleotides outside the gene matches: 5.

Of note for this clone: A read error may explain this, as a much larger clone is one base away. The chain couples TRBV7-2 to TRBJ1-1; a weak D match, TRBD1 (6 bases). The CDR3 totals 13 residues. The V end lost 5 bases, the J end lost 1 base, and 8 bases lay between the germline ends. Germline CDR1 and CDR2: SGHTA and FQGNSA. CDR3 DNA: TGTGCCAGCAGCCCACAGGGGAACACTGAAGCTTTCTTT. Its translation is CASSPQGNTEAFF. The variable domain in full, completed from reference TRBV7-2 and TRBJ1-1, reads GAGVSQSPSNKVTEKGKDVELRCDPISGHTALYWYRQSLGQGLEFLIYFQGNSAPDKSGLPSDRFSAERTGGSVSTLTIQRTQQEDSAVYLCASSPQGNTEAFFGQGTRLTVV.

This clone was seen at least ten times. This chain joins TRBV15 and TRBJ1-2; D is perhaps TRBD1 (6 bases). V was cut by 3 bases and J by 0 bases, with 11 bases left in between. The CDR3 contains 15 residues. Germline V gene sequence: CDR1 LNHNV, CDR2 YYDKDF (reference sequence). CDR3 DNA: TGTGCCACCAGCAGTGCTGGGACACCTAACTATGGCTACACCTTC. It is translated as CATSSAGTPNYGYTF.

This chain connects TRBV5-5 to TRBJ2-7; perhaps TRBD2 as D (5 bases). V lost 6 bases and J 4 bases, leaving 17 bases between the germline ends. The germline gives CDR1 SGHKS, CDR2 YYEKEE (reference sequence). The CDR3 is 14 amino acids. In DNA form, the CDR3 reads TGTGCCAGCACCTCAGGCGGGCCTCCGTACGAGCAGTACTTC. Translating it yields CASTSGGPPYEQYF.

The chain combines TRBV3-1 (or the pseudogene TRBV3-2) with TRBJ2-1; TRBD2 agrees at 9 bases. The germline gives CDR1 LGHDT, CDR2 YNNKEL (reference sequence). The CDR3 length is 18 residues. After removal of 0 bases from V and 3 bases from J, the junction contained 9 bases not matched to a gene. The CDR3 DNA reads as TGTGCCAGCAGCCAAGATGGTCGGCTAGCGGGGCGCTACAATGAGCAGTTCTTC. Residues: CASSQDGRLAGRYNEQFF.

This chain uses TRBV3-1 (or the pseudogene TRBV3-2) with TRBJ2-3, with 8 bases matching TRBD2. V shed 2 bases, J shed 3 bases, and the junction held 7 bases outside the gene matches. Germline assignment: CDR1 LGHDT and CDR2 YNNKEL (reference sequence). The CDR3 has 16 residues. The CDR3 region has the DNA TGTGCCAGCAGCCAAAGCTGGCGGGGGGAAACAGATACGCAGTATTTT. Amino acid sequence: CASSQSWRGETDTQYF.

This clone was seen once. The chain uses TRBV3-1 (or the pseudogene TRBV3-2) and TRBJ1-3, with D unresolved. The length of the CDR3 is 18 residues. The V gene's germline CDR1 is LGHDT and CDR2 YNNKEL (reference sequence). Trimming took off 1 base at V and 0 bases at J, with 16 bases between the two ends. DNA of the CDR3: TGTGCCAGCAGCCAAGGGCGGGCAGGAGGACCCTCTGGAAACACCATATATTTT. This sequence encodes CASSQGRAGGPSGNTIYF.

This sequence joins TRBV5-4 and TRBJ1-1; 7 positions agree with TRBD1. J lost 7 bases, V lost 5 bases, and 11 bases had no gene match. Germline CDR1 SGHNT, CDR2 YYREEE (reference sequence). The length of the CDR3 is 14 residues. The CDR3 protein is CASRGDSGLIEAFF. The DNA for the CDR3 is TGTGCCAGCAGAGGGGACAGCGGGTTAATTGAAGCTTTCTTT.

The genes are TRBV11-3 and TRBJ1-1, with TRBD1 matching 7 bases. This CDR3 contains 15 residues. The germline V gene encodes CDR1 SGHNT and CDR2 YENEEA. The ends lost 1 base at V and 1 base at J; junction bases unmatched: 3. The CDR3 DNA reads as TGTGCCAGCAGCTTAGGGCAGGGGGAGAACACTGAAGCTTTCTTT. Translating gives CASSLGQGENTEAFF. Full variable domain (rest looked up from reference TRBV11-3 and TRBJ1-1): EAGVVQSPRYKIIEKKQPVAFWCNPISGHNTLYWYLQNLGQGPELLIRYENEEAVDDSQLPKDRFSAERLKGVDSTLKIQPAELGDSAVYLCASSLGQGENTEAFFGQGTRLTVV.

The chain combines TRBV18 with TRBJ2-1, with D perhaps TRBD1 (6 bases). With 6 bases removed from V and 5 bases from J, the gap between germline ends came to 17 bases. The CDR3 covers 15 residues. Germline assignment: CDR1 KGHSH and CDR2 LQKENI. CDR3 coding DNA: TGTGCCAGCTCGGCAAGGCAGGGGTTTAACAATGAGCAGTTCTTC. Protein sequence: CASSARQGFNNEQFF.

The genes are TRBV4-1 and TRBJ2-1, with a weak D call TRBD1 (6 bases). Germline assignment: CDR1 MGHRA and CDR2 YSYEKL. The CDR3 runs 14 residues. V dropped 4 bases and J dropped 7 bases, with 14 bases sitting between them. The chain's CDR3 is CASSRYLGANEQFF. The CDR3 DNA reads TGCGCCAGCAGCCGGTATCTGGGGGCGAATGAGCAGTTCTTC.

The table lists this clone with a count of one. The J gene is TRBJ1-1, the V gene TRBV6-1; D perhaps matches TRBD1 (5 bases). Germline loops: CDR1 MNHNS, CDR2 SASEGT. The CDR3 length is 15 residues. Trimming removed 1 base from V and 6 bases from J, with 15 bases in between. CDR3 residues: CASSEVGRGRSEAFF. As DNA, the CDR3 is TGTGCCAGCAGTGAAGTTGGCCGGGGGAGGTCTGAAGCTTTCTTT.

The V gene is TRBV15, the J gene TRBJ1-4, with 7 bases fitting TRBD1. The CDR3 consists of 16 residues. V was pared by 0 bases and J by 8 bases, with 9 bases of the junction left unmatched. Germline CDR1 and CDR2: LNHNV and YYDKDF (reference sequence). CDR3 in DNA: TGTGCCACCAGCAGAGATTACAGGGGACGCCGGGAAAAACTGTTTTTT. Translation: CATSRDYRGRREKLFF.

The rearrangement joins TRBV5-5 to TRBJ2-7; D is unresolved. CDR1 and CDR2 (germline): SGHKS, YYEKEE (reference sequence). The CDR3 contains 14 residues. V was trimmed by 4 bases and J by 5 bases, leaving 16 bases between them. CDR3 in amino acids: CASSPRSIEDEQYF. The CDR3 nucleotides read TGTGCCAGCAGCCCAAGATCCATTGAGGACGAGCAGTACTTC.

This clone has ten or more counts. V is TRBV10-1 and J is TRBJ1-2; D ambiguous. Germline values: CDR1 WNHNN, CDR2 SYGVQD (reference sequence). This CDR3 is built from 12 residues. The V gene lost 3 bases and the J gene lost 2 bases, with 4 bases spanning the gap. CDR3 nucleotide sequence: TGCGCCAGCAGTGACGGGAACTATGGCTACACCTTC. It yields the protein CASSDGNYGYTF.

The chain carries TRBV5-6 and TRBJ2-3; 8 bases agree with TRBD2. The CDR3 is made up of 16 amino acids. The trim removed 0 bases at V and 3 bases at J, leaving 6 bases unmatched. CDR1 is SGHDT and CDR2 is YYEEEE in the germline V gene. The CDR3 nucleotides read TGTGCCAGCAGCTTGGGGCCTAGCGGGTTTACAGATACGCAGTATTTT. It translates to CASSLGPSGFTDTQYF.

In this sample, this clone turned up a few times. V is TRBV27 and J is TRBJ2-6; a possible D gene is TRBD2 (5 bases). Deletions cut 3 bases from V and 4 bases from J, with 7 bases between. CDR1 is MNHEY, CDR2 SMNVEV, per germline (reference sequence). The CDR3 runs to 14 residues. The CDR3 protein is CASSFQRGANVLTF. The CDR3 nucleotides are TGTGCCAGCAGTTTTCAGCGGGGGGCCAACGTCCTGACTTTC.

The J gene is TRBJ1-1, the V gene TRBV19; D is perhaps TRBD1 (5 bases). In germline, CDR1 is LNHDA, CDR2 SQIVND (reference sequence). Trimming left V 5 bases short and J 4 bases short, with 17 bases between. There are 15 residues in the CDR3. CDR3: CASSPANMGGTEAFF. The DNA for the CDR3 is TGTGCCAGTAGTCCCGCGAACATGGGGGGCACTGAAGCTTTCTTT.

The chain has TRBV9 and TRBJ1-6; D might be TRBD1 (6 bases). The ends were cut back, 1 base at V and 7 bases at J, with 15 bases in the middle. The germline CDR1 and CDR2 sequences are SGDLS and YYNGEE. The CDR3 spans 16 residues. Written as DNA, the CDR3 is TGTGCCAGCAGCGTATCTTTAGGCAGGGGCAATTCACCCCTCCACTTT. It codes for CASSVSLGRGNSPLHF. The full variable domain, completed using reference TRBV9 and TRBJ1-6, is DSGVTQTPKHLITATGQRVTLRCSPRSGDLSVYWYQQSLDQGLQFLIQYYNGEERAKGNILERFSAQQFPDLHSELNLSSLELGDSALYFCASSVSLGRGNSPLHFGNGTRLTVT.

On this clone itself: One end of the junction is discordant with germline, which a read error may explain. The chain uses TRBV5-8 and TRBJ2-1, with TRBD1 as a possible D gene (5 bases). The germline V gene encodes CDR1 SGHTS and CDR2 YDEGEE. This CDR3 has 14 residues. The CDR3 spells CASSPWSFSGLEVF. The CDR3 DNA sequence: TGTGCCAGCAGCCCCTGGAGTTTTTCAGGGCTCGAGGTCTTC.

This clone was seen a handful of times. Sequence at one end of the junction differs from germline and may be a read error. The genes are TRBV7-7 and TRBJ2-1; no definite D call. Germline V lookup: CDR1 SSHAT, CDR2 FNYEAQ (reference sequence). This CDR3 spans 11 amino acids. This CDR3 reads CASSPDNEQFF. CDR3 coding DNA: TGTGCTAGCAGCCCTGACAATGAGCAGTTCTTC.